One and the same sample provided the 32 T cell receptor beta chains below, sequenced in a study of T-cell memory formation after mild COVID-19. From the 5' RACE reads, TCRdb called clonotypes with MiXCR, one entry per CDR3 protein. The sample yields 100,000 to 150,000 distinct CDR3 sequences, around 6.3% seen once. Sequencing was done on a sample of PBMCs or a T cell subset sorted from them (not recorded which). The receptors come from an adult woman who had mild COVID-19 (a few samples of this study predate the infection). Cell type and time point are not known.

This clonotype was detected ten times or more. This chain joins TRBV5-1 and TRBJ2-7, with TRBD1 matching over 10 bases. CDR3 size: 15 residues. The germline gives CDR1 SGHRS, CDR2 YFSETQ. Trimming at V came to 3 bases and at J to 1 base, leaving 4 bases not matched to a gene. CDR3 protein: CASSSPGQGSYEQYF. CDR3 coding DNA: TGCGCCAGCAGCTCTCCGGGACAGGGGTCCTACGAGCAGTACTTC.

This clonotype was counted between two and nine times. This chain connects TRBV7-8 to TRBJ2-3, with TRBD2 identical over 11 bases. V trimming: 5 bases; J trimming: 0 bases; junction bases outside the gene matches: 16. Germline loops: CDR1 SGHVS, CDR2 FQNEAQ. The CDR3 loop spans 20 amino acids. This CDR3 reads CASSQLVPSGGNKSTDTQYF. The DNA of the CDR3 is TGTGCCAGCAGCCAATTAGTGCCTAGCGGGGGGAACAAAAGCACAGATACGCAGTATTTT.

This clonotype was seen only a few times. V usage is TRBV12-3 or TRBV12-4 and J usage is TRBJ2-2; 8 positions match TRBD1. The J segment lost 13 bases and the V segment lost 7 bases, leaving 11 bases of the junction unmatched. This CDR3 contains 13 residues. The CDR3 coding sequence is TGTGCCAGCACCTCGACAGGGGCCGCGGCGCTGTTTTTT. Translating gives CASTSTGAAALFF.

This rearrangement joins TRBV7-2 to TRBJ2-7, with TRBD2 as a possible D gene (6 bases). The CDR3 covers 15 residues. Germline V gene data show CDR1 as SGHTA and CDR2 as FQGNSA. V dropped 2 bases and J dropped 6 bases, with 17 bases sitting between them. This CDR3 is CASSLSGEVALEQYF. In DNA, the CDR3 is TGTGCCAGCAGCTTAAGTGGGGAGGTGGCTCTCGAGCAGTACTTC.

This clonotype was found many times. The rearrangement joins TRBV29-1 to TRBJ2-2; 7 bases match TRBD1. The CDR3 totals 14 residues. The germline V gene has CDR1 SQVTM and CDR2 ANQGSEA. The junction had 4 bases not matched to a gene; V was cut back by 4 bases and J by 2 bases. The CDR3 sequence: CSVVRGQNTGELFF. In nucleotides, the CDR3 is TGCAGCGTTGTGAGGGGGCAAAACACCGGGGAGCTGTTTTTT.

Ten or more counts support this clonotype. The V and J genes are TRBV6-5 and TRBJ2-7, with D perhaps TRBD1 or TRBD2 (5 bases each). Germline CDR1 reads MNHEY; CDR2 reads SVGAGI. This CDR3 has 14 amino acids. Trimming stripped 3 bases from V and 6 bases from J, with 15 bases between. The CDR3 sequence is CASSYRQGVSEQYF. CDR3 bases: TGTGCCAGCAGTTATCGGCAGGGAGTTTCCGAGCAGTACTTC.

V and J are TRBV27 and TRBJ2-5, with D tentatively TRBD1 (5 bases). Germline V gene lookup returns CDR1 MNHEY and CDR2 SMNVEV (reference sequence). V shed 0 bases and J shed 5 bases, with 10 bases lying between them. This CDR3 region has 14 residues. In nucleotides, the CDR3 is TGTGCCAGCAGTTTATCCAGGGTTCAGGAGACCCAGTACTTC. It yields the protein CASSLSRVQETQYF.

This clonotype was seen only a few times. The V call is TRBV6-5, the J call TRBJ1-2; no definite D call. V lost 0 bases, J lost 3 bases, and 8 bases lay in between. The CDR3 runs 14 residues. Germline V CDR1 and CDR2: MNHEY, SVGAGI. As DNA, the CDR3 is TGTGCCAGCAGTTACTCGAGTGCTCACTATGGCTACACCTTC. This sequence encodes CASSYSSAHYGYTF.

This clonotype was observed at least ten times. The chain is built from TRBV27 and TRBJ1-1; TRBD1 matches 8 bases. The germline CDR1 and CDR2 sequences are MNHEY and SMNVEV (reference sequence). Trimming removed 6 bases from V and 7 bases from J; junction bases left unmatched: 7. This CDR3 has 13 amino acids. CDR3 bases: TGTGCCAGCAGGAAGGACAGGGTAGGTGAAGCTTTCTTT. Translated: CASRKDRVGEAFF.

The sample holds many counts of this clonotype. The gene calls are TRBV4-3 and TRBJ2-2, with 9 bases lining up with TRBD2. This CDR3 comprises 16 residues. J lost 4 bases, V lost 3 bases, and 6 bases had no gene match. CDR1 is LGHNA and CDR2 is YSLEER in the germline V gene. This chain's CDR3 is CASSQKGLAVTGELFF. CDR3 bases: TGCGCCAGCAGCCAGAAGGGACTAGCAGTCACCGGGGAGCTGTTTTTT.

In DNA form, the CDR3 reads TGTGCCAGCAGACCGGGGACTTCCGGCACAGATACGCAGTATTTT. This translates into CASRPGTSGTDTQYF. This chain uses TRBV28 with TRBJ2-3; weak D call: TRBD2 (6 bases). CDR1 MDHEN and CDR2 SYDVKM come from the germline V gene. V lost 6 bases to trimming and J lost 1 base, with 14 bases between them. The CDR3 is made up of 15 amino acids.

This clonotype was found a few times. The chain couples TRBV11-1 to TRBJ1-2, with D tentatively TRBD1 (5 bases). The V gene's germline CDR1 is SGHAT and CDR2 FQDESV (reference sequence). V lost 5 bases to trimming and J lost 2 bases, with 18 bases between them. CDR3 length: 16 amino acids. The CDR3 nucleotides are TGTGCCAGCAGCCCCAATAGGAGGACACCGAACTATGGCTACACCTTC. It codes for CASSPNRRTPNYGYTF.

This clonotype was detected a few times. This CDR3 is CASYLAGPTEAFF. The DNA for the CDR3 is TGTGCCAGCTATTTGGCTGGGCCCACTGAAGCTTTCTTT. The rearrangement uses TRBV12-3 or TRBV12-4 and TRBJ1-1, with D unclear. V was shortened by 8 bases and J by 4 bases, with 14 bases between the two germline ends. The CDR3 sequence is 13 residues long.

This clonotype was recorded at least ten times. The V and J genes are TRBV6-4 and TRBJ1-6; D is uncertain. The length of the CDR3 is 13 residues. With 2 bases removed from V and 5 bases from J, the gap between germline ends came to 4 bases. In germline, CDR1 is MRHNA, CDR2 SNTAGT. Here the CDR3 DNA reads TGTGCCAGCAGTGACAGGAATAATTCACCCCTCCACTTT. It encodes CASSDRNNSPLHF.

This chain uses TRBV9 with TRBJ2-6; D ambiguous. Per the germline V gene, CDR1 is SGDLS and CDR2 is YYNGEE. The CDR3 spans 15 residues. Trimming took 0 bases from V and 2 from J, leaving 6 bases between them. CDR3 region: CASSVGQAGANVLTF. CDR3 sequence (DNA): TGTGCCAGCAGCGTAGGCCAGGCTGGGGCCAACGTCCTGACTTTC. Looking up the rest from reference TRBV9 and TRBJ2-6 gives the full variable domain: DSGVTQTPKHLITATGQRVTLRCSPRSGDLSVYWYQQSLDQGLQFLIQYYNGEERAKGNILERFSAQQFPDLHSELNLSSLELGDSALYFCASSVGQAGANVLTFGAGSRLTVL.

This clonotype was counted between two and nine times. The chain links TRBV12-3 or TRBV12-4 to TRBJ2-3; D possibly uses TRBD1 or TRBD2 (6 bases each). The CDR3 consists of 17 residues. The ends were cut back, 6 bases at V and 2 bases at J, with 21 bases in the middle. The CDR3 sequence is CASSPGEVADYTDTQYF. In nucleotides, the CDR3 is TGTGCCAGCAGCCCAGGGGAGGTAGCGGATTACACAGATACGCAGTATTTT.

A few counts support this clonotype. This sequence joins TRBV5-1 and TRBJ1-1; D ambiguous. The CDR3 has 19 amino acids. Trimming stripped 1 base from V and 4 bases from J, with 26 bases between. Germline-derived CDR1 and CDR2 are SGHRS and YFSETQ. The CDR3 coding sequence is TGCGCCAGCAGCTTGTTGATGGGTGCAGCGGGGAGCCCAGGCACTGAAGCTTTCTTT. It translates to CASSLLMGAAGSPGTEAFF.

This clonotype has a handful of counts. The CDR3 sequence: CASRGIDGATGELFF. The CDR3, as DNA: TGCGCCAGCAGGGGGATCGATGGTGCGACCGGGGAGCTGTTTTTT. The chain links TRBV5-1 to TRBJ2-2; no definite D call. V gave up 5 bases and J gave up 5 bases, with 16 bases separating them. Per germline, CDR1 SGHRS and CDR2 YFSETQ. This CDR3 comprises 15 residues. Complete variable domain (other parts from reference TRBV5-1 and TRBJ2-2): KAGVTQTPRYLIKTRGQQVTLSCSPISGHRSVSWYQQTPGQGLQFLFEYFSETQRNKGNFPGRFSGRQFSNSRSEMNVSTLELGDSALYLCASRGIDGATGELFFGEGSRLTVL.

The V and J genes are TRBV19 and TRBJ2-2; the match to TRBD2 covers 10 bases. V was pared by 9 bases and J by 6 bases, with 10 bases of the junction left unmatched. CDR3 length: 15 amino acids. Germline CDR1 reads LNHDA; CDR2 reads SQIVND (reference sequence). CDR3 nucleotides: TGTGCCAGCGCCCCTAGCGGGAGAGGGGCCGGGGAGCTGTTTTTT. Amino acids: CASAPSGRGAGELFF.

The chain joins TRBV12-3 or TRBV12-4 to TRBJ1-6; D is uncertain. V shed 1 base and J shed 2 bases, with 3 bases lying between them. This CDR3 comprises 14 residues. CDR3 protein: CASSLVAYNSPLHF. The CDR3 DNA sequence: TGTGCCAGCAGTTTAGTGGCCTATAATTCACCCCTCCACTTT.

The rearrangement links TRBV3-1 to TRBJ2-2, with D perhaps given as TRBD1 or TRBD2 (6 bases each). This CDR3 is 18 amino acids long. Germline assignment: CDR1 LGHDT and CDR2 YNNKEL (reference sequence). V lost 4 bases and J 1 base, leaving 19 bases between the germline ends. CDR3 in DNA: TGTGCCAGCAGCCCCGCCGGTTGGGGGGCGGGGAACACCGGGGAGCTGTTTTTT. As protein: CASSPAGWGAGNTGELFF.

Many counts were recorded for this clonotype. This chain joins TRBV7-2 and TRBJ1-1; maybe TRBD1 (5 bases). Germline V CDR1 and CDR2: SGHTA, FQGNSA. The V gene lost 5 bases and the J gene lost 8 bases, with 18 bases spanning the gap. This CDR3 is 14 amino acids long. CDR3 sequence reads: CASSQPGRGAEAFF. CDR3 coding DNA: TGTGCCAGCAGCCAGCCGGGGAGAGGGGCCGAAGCTTTCTTT.

This clonotype was picked up many times. V is TRBV20-1 and J is TRBJ2-7; D not certain. Between the trimmed V and J ends, which lost 6 bases and 0 bases, there was a span of 12 bases. CDR3 length: 13 residues. Germline V gene data show CDR1 as DFQATT and CDR2 as SNEGSKA (reference sequence). The CDR3 loop reads CSALQLVSYEQYF. DNA of the CDR3: TGCAGTGCCCTCCAGCTGGTCTCCTACGAGCAGTACTTC.

The rearrangement joins TRBV5-1 to TRBJ1-1; tentatively, D is TRBD1 (6 bases). The V and J ends lost 4 bases and 11 bases respectively, with 15 bases between them. In germline, CDR1 is SGHRS, CDR2 YFSETQ. This CDR3 has 12 amino acids. DNA of the CDR3: TGCGCCAGCAGCACCGGGGGGCTTGGGGCTTTCTTT. It is translated as CASSTGGLGAFF.

The chain carries TRBV12-3 or TRBV12-4 and TRBJ2-1; 13 bases line up with TRBD2. J was trimmed by 5 bases and V by 5 bases; bases with no gene match: 6. CDR3 length: 16 amino acids. In DNA, the CDR3 is TGTGCCAGCAGTCCCGGGACTAGCGGGACCCACAATGAGCAGTTCTTC. This sequence encodes CASSPGTSGTHNEQFF.

In its sample, this clonotype was seen many times. The V gene is TRBV5-1, the J gene TRBJ2-7; 13 bases fit TRBD2. J gave up 6 bases and V 0 bases, and 3 bases lay outside the gene matches. Germline V gene sequence: CDR1 SGHRS, CDR2 YFSETQ. The length of the CDR3 is 15 residues. The CDR3 sequence is CASSLGTSGRGEQYF. CDR3 sequence (DNA): TGCGCCAGCAGCTTGGGGACTAGCGGGAGAGGCGAGCAGTACTTC.

The V gene is TRBV12-3 or TRBV12-4, the J gene TRBJ2-1, with 8 positions matching TRBD2. Losses at the gene ends were 5 bases for V and 6 bases for J; bases not matched to a gene: 15. The CDR3 totals 17 residues. CDR3 DNA: TGTGCCAGCAGTCGTCCACTCCAGAGCGGGAGAAGCAATGAGCAGTTCTTC. Its translation is CASSRPLQSGRSNEQFF.

The V gene is TRBV20-1, the J gene TRBJ1-2; 8 bases fit TRBD1. Trimming took 6 bases from V and 7 from J; bases not matched to a gene: 13. The CDR3 is made up of 14 amino acids. The germline gives CDR1 DFQATT, CDR2 SNEGSKA (reference sequence). For the CDR3, the DNA is TGCAGTGCCACAGCGACAGGGGACTTAGGTGGCTACACCTTC. Protein sequence: CSATATGDLGGYTF.

This clonotype appeared a few times. The chain recombines TRBV9 with TRBJ1-2; 9 nucleotides line up with TRBD1. The J segment lost 2 bases and the V segment lost 3 bases, leaving 2 bases of the junction unmatched. The CDR3 runs 14 residues. Germline CDR1 is SGDLS and CDR2 is YYNGEE. CDR3 nucleotides: TGTGCCAGCAGCGCCGGACAGGGGAACTATGGCTACACCTTC. Its protein is CASSAGQGNYGYTF.

This clonotype showed up many times. The chain has TRBV7-2 and TRBJ2-5; a possible D gene is TRBD2 (6 bases). Trimming shortened V by 5 bases and J by 7 bases, and 11 bases separated the two germline ends. In germline, CDR1 is SGHTA, CDR2 FQGNSA. This CDR3 contains 12 residues. The CDR3 sequence is CASSHSAGTQYF. CDR3 bases: TGTGCCAGCAGCCACTCAGCGGGGACCCAGTACTTC.

The table lists this clonotype with many counts. The chain carries TRBV5-1 and TRBJ2-2; perhaps TRBD2 as D (6 bases). The germline V gene encodes CDR1 SGHRS and CDR2 YFSETQ. This CDR3 comprises 15 residues. Trimming took off 2 bases at V and 4 bases at J, with 12 bases between the two ends. Here the CDR3 reads CASSFGGALTGELFF. The CDR3 bases are TGCGCCAGCAGCTTTGGCGGGGCCCTCACCGGGGAGCTGTTTTTT. The full variable domain, its missing parts supplied by reference TRBV5-1 and TRBJ2-2, is KAGVTQTPRYLIKTRGQQVTLSCSPISGHRSVSWYQQTPGQGLQFLFEYFSETQRNKGNFPGRFSGRQFSNSRSEMNVSTLELGDSALYLCASSFGGALTGELFFGEGSRLTVL.

This rearrangement joins TRBV5-1 to TRBJ1-1, with a possible D match to TRBD1 (6 bases). Germline CDR1 is SGHRS and CDR2 is YFSETQ. The ends were cut back, 5 bases at V and 6 bases at J, with 23 bases in the middle. The CDR3 covers 16 residues. CDR3 region: CASRNLGQGARAEAFF. In DNA form, the CDR3 reads TGCGCCAGCAGGAACCTGGGACAAGGGGCAAGGGCTGAAGCTTTCTTT.